The rows below give T cell receptor beta chains drawn from one sample of a study of shared T cell receptors in the human thymus. Only in-frame clones appear in the TCRdb table, and some are missing; sequencing was by immunoSEQ multiplex PCR. The sample includes 700,000 or so clones, 80% to 90% of them seen just once. These sequences were also reported in another study, on human thymus T cells.

Material: thymocytes. These receptors originate from a girl under three years old with a congenital heart defect. The CDR3 runs from the conserved cysteine through the conserved F or W. Fields, in order: V gene, J gene, CDR3 protein.

V: TRBV7-6; J: TRBJ1-6; CDR3: CASSSRVVSPLHF
V: TRBV19; J: TRBJ1-2; CDR3: CASSTQTAYGYTF
V: TRBV6-5; J: TRBJ1-1; CDR3: CASSYFRAGPEAFF
V: TRBV5-1; J: TRBJ2-3; CDR3: CASSLSPATPNTQYF
V: TRBV5-1; J: TRBJ2-7; CDR3: CASSDVAGGEVYEQYF
V: TRBV6-1; J: TRBJ2-7; CDR3: CATKQGAREQYF
V: TRBV7-9; J: TRBJ1-5; CDR3: CASSSVIGVHSNQPQHF
V: TRBV4-1; J: TRBJ1-2; CDR3: CASSQQGADDGYTF
V: TRBV30; J: TRBJ1-1; CDR3: CAWSVRVWTANTEAFF
V: TRBV29-1; J: TRBJ2-5; CDR3: CSHRTVATETQYF
V: TRBV9; J: TRBJ1-1; CDR3: CASSPEGEGKPPPGANTEAFF
V: TRBV14; J: TRBJ1-3; CDR3: CASSQRQGNTIYF
V: TRBV27; J: TRBJ2-7; CDR3: CASSLGLAGIYEQYF
V: TRBV5-6; J: TRBJ2-7; CDR3: CASSVRDRGSYEQYF
V: TRBV19; J: TRBJ2-7; CDR3: CASSLDSNPSYEQYF
V: TRBV7-3; J: TRBJ1-2; CDR3: CASRPGQSGGYTF
V: TRBV27; J: TRBJ2-2; CDR3: CASHPHSTGPDTGELFF
V: TRBV5-8; J: TRBJ1-5; CDR3: CASSRPGRVSDQPQHF
V: TRBV14; J: TRBJ2-7; CDR3: CASSQVVADYEQYF
V: TRBV5-6; J: TRBJ2-3; CDR3: CASSLDGDTQYF
V: TRBV7-9; J: TRBJ1-1; CDR3: CASSLDGQGEDTEAFF
V: TRBV7-9; J: TRBJ2-5; CDR3: CASSLAHVPHRRQTETQYF
V: TRBV7-4; J: TRBJ1-1; CDR3: CASSFHVRGGRTTEAFF
V: TRBV4-1; J: TRBJ2-7; CDR3: CASSQDWMDNPPYEQYF
V: TRBV4-3; J: TRBJ1-2; CDR3: CASSQTTANYGYTF
V: TRBV7-9; J: TRBJ1-1; CDR3: CASSFSGNTEAFF
V: TRBV4-3; J: TRBJ1-6; CDR3: CASSQSPGCNSPLHF
V: TRBV12-1; J: TRBJ2-1; CDR3: CATTRRRGGLNEQFF
V: TRBV15; J: TRBJ2-5; CDR3: CATSRDLPGGETQYF
V: TRBV4-1; J: TRBJ1-1; CDR3: CASRGGPQGGLAFF
V: TRBV18; J: TRBJ2-7; CDR3: CASSDGTGETYEQYF
V: TRBV5-1; J: TRBJ2-1; CDR3: CASSLQGGPYNEQFF
V: TRBV6-1; J: TRBJ1-1; CDR3: CASSEVWEMNTEAFF
V: TRBV6-4; J: TRBJ1-1; CDR3: CASSHRVNRGEAFF
V: TRBV30; J: TRBJ2-1; CDR3: CAWIPSLDRDEYNEQFF
V: TRBV11-2; J: TRBJ1-1; CDR3: CASSLMAGQGSNTEAFF
V: TRBV10-3; J: TRBJ2-7; CDR3: CAISESGRGVSSYEQYF
V: TRBV16; J: TRBJ2-7; CDR3: CASSQWTGVGEQYF
V: TRBV5-6; J: TRBJ2-1; CDR3: CASSSGLMPADEQFF
V: TRBV18; J: TRBJ2-1; CDR3: CASSPRGTGQEPYNEQFF
V: TRBV11-2; J: TRBJ1-6; CDR3: CASSLVRGNSPLHF
V: TRBV4-3; J: TRBJ1-1; CDR3: CASSQALRGNTEAFF